This TCR beta chain was captured by sequencing in a study of vaccination effects on CD4 cells after COVID-19 (dated by TCRdb to 2021 to 2024). About the full investigation: Post-vaccine samples across the study were collected a median of 72 days after the second dose, with a range of 14 to 241. SARS-CoV-2 spike-specific CD4+ TCR repertoires from before and after mRNA vaccination were compared in COVID-19 convalescent patients and in infection-naive vaccine recipients. Cultures from other donors in the study were sequenced using the Oncomine TCR Beta short-read assay on an Illumina iSeq 100. The full study included roughly 10 COVID-19 convalescent patients and a few SARS-CoV-2-naive healthy vaccine recipients. Study-wide findings and limitations: The study was limited by a small number of convalescent patients and lacked early post-infection timepoints. In healthy vaccine recipients, vaccine-induced clones were almost all SARS-CoV-2 mono-reactive, with only 1 of 255 being cross-reactive with common cold coronaviruses. At late post-vaccination timepoints, both infection-induced and vaccine-induced clones showed marked clonal contraction, consistent with waning T cell responses.

The ViraFEST assay stimulated PBMC with viral peptide pools and then used TCR sequencing to identify antigen-specific CD4+ T cell clonotypes by expansion. After around 11 days of culture, CD4+ T cells were isolated with the EasySep CD4+ T cell isolation kit. Participants received two doses of either the BNT162b2 or the mRNA-1273 mRNA SARS-CoV-2 vaccine. Negative nucleocapsid antibody results before and after vaccination confirmed that the healthy vaccine recipients had no prior SARS-CoV-2 infection. Each well held more than 1.5 million PBMC cultured in IMDM containing approximately 5% human AB serum, around 10 IU/ml IL-2 and gentamicin, along with 8 to 10 ug/ml peptides. Half of the culture medium was replaced with fresh IL-2-containing medium on days 3 and 7. Unless noted otherwise, every peptide stimulation condition was grown in triplicate wells. Using Ficoll-Paque Plus gradient centrifugation, PBMC were separated from whole blood and then either used fresh or cryopreserved at -140C. The overlapping peptide pools covered the spike proteins of SARS-CoV-2 as well as those of the common cold coronaviruses HCoV-NL63, HCoV-OC43 and HCoV-229E. The QIAamp micro DNA kit was used to extract genomic DNA from the cultured CD4+ T cells.

This clone was seen only once. Its antigen is currently not known. There are no base qualities to consult, and no much larger clone falls within one base. Sequences MDHEN (CDR1) and SYDVKM (CDR2) are obtained from the germline V gene. V lost 7 bases and J lost 3 bases, and the count of bases not matched to a germline gene is 14. The CDR3 contains 16 residues, cysteine and phenylalanine counted. Just CDR3 DNA is preserved here, 48 bases in frame from base 1. Libraries were built with the immunoSEQ multiplex PCR assay. DNA from the cultured, isolated CD4+ T cells was subjected to TCR beta CDR3 sequencing. Concerning the study's data processing: Non-productive TCR sequences were discarded, and reads were trimmed to the CDR3 region, with only CDR3s of 7 or more amino acids retained. Antigen-specific clonotypes were identified with the MANAFEST web app by comparing expansion in peptide wells against reference cultures. To be called positive, a clone needed expansion at FDR<0.05 compared with the reference and with all other wells, an odds ratio greater than 5, and a frequency greater than 0.1% in two replicate wells. A clonotype was defined as cross-reactive if the clonotype was significantly expanded both in SARS-CoV-2 spike wells and in at least one common cold coronavirus spike condition. Levenshtein distance calculated with the stringdist R package was used to assess CDR3 similarity, and unrooted trees were constructed with ape in R 3.6.1. As stored in TCRdb, this immuneACCESS dataset retains in-frame rearrangements with V and J assigned. A fraction of the clones does not appear; measured against another copy, unresolved V genes explain less than half of the discrepancy, and the remainder lacks a known reason. The DNA was the basis for D and trimming; V, J and clone size are from that table. The sample profile shows about 16,000 clones; under 70% of them were found once. The ten biggest clones cover approximately 10% of the sample.

In this chain, TRBV28 is recombined with TRBJ2-7, and 8 bases in between align with TRBD2. This sequence originates from a human donor who received a COVID-19 vaccine. The sequencing here drew on CD4+ T cells from PBMCs cultured with SARS-CoV-2 spike peptides, taken after COVID-19 vaccination. The cell subset or site label, read with the paper, signifies: SARS-CoV-2 spike overlapping peptide pool stimulation. The CDR3 region: CASTREGWTQDYEQYF. The DNA reads as follows: TGTGCCAGCACCCGGGAGGGGTGGACTCAGGACTACGAGCAGTACTTC.